Sequencing of this T cell receptor beta chain was carried out in a study of cytotoxic CD8 clonotypes in ibrutinib-treated CLL. Method: immunoSEQ multiplex PCR; TCRdb's copy keeps in-frame clones and lacks some. The sample records 270,000 or so clones, around 69% being singletons. Here the sequenced sample was PBMCs, taken at disease progression, from a patient treated with ibrutinib. This clonotype originated in a human donor with chronic lymphocytic leukemia.

As DNA, the CDR3 is TGTGCCAGCAAAGTGGATTGGTCCTACGAGCAGTACTTC. Residues: CASKVDWSYEQYF. V usage is TRBV6-6 and J usage is TRBJ2-7; D unclear. V lost 7 bases and J 1 base, leaving 11 bases between the germline ends. The CDR3 covers 13 residues. The germline V gene has CDR1 MNHNY and CDR2 SVGAGI (reference sequence).